A single sample is the source of the 8 T cell receptor beta chains below, sequenced in a study of glioma-infiltrating T cells. The iRepertoire nested amplicon-rescue multiplex PCR amplified TCR alpha and beta CDR3s from RNA. TCRdb reprocessed the multiplex PCR reads with MiXCR, giving one entry per CDR3 protein. The repertoire holds some 130,000 distinct CDR3 sequences, with around 25% as singletons. The sequenced sample consisted of glioma tissue, nonneoplastic brain tissue, or PBMCs (not recorded which). The receptors come from a human donor with low-grade glioma or glioblastoma, undergoing nonglioma brain surgery, or in good health (not recorded which).

This clonotype was seen at least ten times. The chain recombines TRBV6-1 with TRBJ2-6; D unclear. The V end lost 5 bases, the J end lost 0 bases, and 8 bases lay between the germline ends. This CDR3 is built from 15 residues. The germline gives CDR1 MNHNS, CDR2 SASEGT. CDR3: CASSSQNSGANVLTF. Written as DNA, the CDR3 is TGTGCCAGCAGTTCCCAGAACTCTGGGGCCAACGTCCTGACTTTC.

The V call is TRBV7-6, the J call TRBJ1-5, with 7 bases aligning to TRBD1. The CDR3 length is 14 residues. The V and J ends lost 3 bases and 3 bases, in that order; junction bases with no gene match: 2. The germline gives CDR1 SGHVS, CDR2 FNYEAQ. DNA for the CDR3: TGTGCCAGCAGCTTGACAGGGCTCAATCAGCCCCAGCATTTT. This translates into CASSLTGLNQPQHF. Filled out from reference TRBV7-6 and TRBJ1-5, the complete variable domain reads GAGVSQSPRYKVTKRGQDVALRCDPISGHVSLYWYRQALGQGPEFLTYFNYEAQQDKSGLPNDRFSAERPEGSISTLTIQRTEQRDSAMYRCASSLTGLNQPQHFGDGTRLSIL.

Details on this clonotype: A much more abundant neighbour one base away suggests this may be a read error. This chain uses TRBV20-1 with TRBJ1-2; D unclear. The germline V gene encodes CDR1 DFQATT and CDR2 SNEGSKA (reference sequence). This CDR3 is 11 amino acids long. In nucleotides, the CDR3 is TGCATTGCTATTTCGAGCTATGGCTACACCTTC. This encodes CIAISSYGYTF.

This chain uses TRBV2 with TRBJ1-2; maybe TRBD1 (5 bases). The V and J ends lost 8 bases and 4 bases respectively, with 17 bases between them. The length of the CDR3 is 14 residues. Germline V gives CDR1 SNHLY, CDR2 FYNNEI. The CDR3 region is CASGDGAQLYGYTF. The CDR3 nucleotides are TGTGCCAGCGGGGACGGTGCCCAACTCTATGGCTACACCTTC.

Many counts were recorded for this clonotype. This CDR3 reads CASRTFRGRNPYEQYV. The CDR3 DNA reads as TGTGCCAGCAGAACGTTCAGGGGCCGAAACCCCTACGAGCAGTACGTC. The chain carries TRBV6-1 and TRBJ2-7, with a possible D match to TRBD1 (6 bases). This CDR3 has 16 residues. Between the trimmed V and J ends, which lost 6 bases and 2 bases, there was a span of 20 bases. CDR1 and CDR2 from the germline V gene are MNHNS and SASEGT.

In its sample, this clonotype was seen many times. The chain has TRBV20-1 and TRBJ1-1; D gene unclear. This CDR3 has 12 amino acids. In germline, CDR1 is DFQATT, CDR2 SNEGSKA (reference sequence). V shed 1 base and J shed 5 bases, with 8 bases lying between them. The CDR3: CSARGSWTEAFF. CDR3 nucleotide sequence: TGCAGTGCTAGAGGTAGTTGGACTGAAGCTTTCTTT.

This clonotype has only a few counts. The CDR3 is CASWTDLTDTQYF. The CDR3 nucleotides read TGTGCCAGCTGGACTGACCTCACAGATACGCAGTATTTT. The chain recombines TRBV2 with TRBJ2-3, with D possibly being TRBD2 (5 bases). The V end lost 8 bases, the J end lost 2 bases, and 11 bases lay between the germline ends. CDR1 is SNHLY and CDR2 is FYNNEI in the germline V gene. This CDR3 is 13 amino acids long.

To note about this clonotype: Its ends do not fully match the called genes, so a read error is possible. J is TRBJ2-2 and V is TRBV20-1; TRBD2 agrees at 9 bases. This CDR3 comprises 14 residues. Germline CDR1 DFQATT, CDR2 SNEGSKA (reference sequence). CDR3 amino acids: CGASAGLASGELFF. As DNA, the CDR3 is TGCGGTGCTAGTGCCGGACTAGCGAGCGGGGAGCTGTTTTTT.